These 2 T cell receptor beta chains share one sample of origin, sequenced in a study of a mutant IDH1 vaccine in newly diagnosed glioma. Time point indicated: week 5, during vaccination. All doses held 300 ug of mutant IDH1 20-mer peptide, with topical imiquimod. These TCRs' antigens remain unknown. The protocol was immunoSEQ multiplex PCR, while the TCRdb copy is restricted to in-frame clones and leaves out a portion. The sample consists of 35,000 to 45,000 clones, roughly 81% of them appearing once. The material sequenced was PBMCs, taken from a glioma patient whose treatment included an IDH1 peptide vaccine. Receptor source: a middle-aged man with glioma.

The rearrangement joins TRBV9 to TRBJ2-4; possible D gene TRBD1, 5 bases. The germline V gene encodes CDR1 SGDLS and CDR2 YYNGEE. V shed 0 bases and J shed 6 bases, with 10 bases lying between them. The CDR3 spans 14 residues. The CDR3 DNA is TGTGCCAGCAGCGTAGGGCAGGGCTTAAACATTCAGTACTTC. Its translation: CASSVGQGLNIQYF.

V is TRBV7-9 and J is TRBJ1-2, with D possibly being TRBD1 (5 bases). V was pared by 5 bases and J by 4 bases, with 17 bases between. This CDR3 has 15 residues. Per germline, CDR1 SEHNR and CDR2 FQNEAQ (reference sequence). The CDR3 region has the DNA TGTGCCAGCAGCGGGGTTACCCAGGGCGTCTATGGCTACACCTTC. Amino acids: CASSGVTQGVYGYTF.